The 8 T cell receptor beta chains below all came from one sample that was sequenced in a study of blood T cell repertoires in COVID-19. This table comes from immunoSEQ multiplex PCR, and its TCRdb copy is limited to in-frame clones, with some not included. The data hold 150,000 to 200,000 clones, with roughly four fifths observed a single time. The sequencing input was peripheral blood. These receptors originate from an elderly woman with acute or convalescent COVID-19.

J is TRBJ1-2 and V is TRBV7-2, with D tentatively TRBD1 (6 bases). V lost 0 bases to trimming and J lost 4 bases, with 12 bases between them. In germline, CDR1 is SGHTA, CDR2 FQGNSA. This CDR3 has 15 amino acids. CDR3 in DNA: TGTGCCAGCAGCTTAGCCTCAGGGGAGGGCTATGGCTACACCTTC. Translating gives CASSLASGEGYGYTF.

The V gene is TRBV7-9, the J gene TRBJ2-5, with a possible D match to TRBD1 (5 bases). The CDR3 extends over 15 amino acids. V shed 4 bases and J shed 3 bases, with 15 bases lying between them. Per the germline V gene, CDR1 is SEHNR and CDR2 is FQNEAQ (reference sequence). CDR3 amino acids: CASSSRSDRKETQYF. The CDR3 DNA reads as TGTGCCAGCAGCTCCCGATCTGACAGAAAAGAGACCCAGTACTTC.

This sequence joins TRBV7-2 and TRBJ1-2; TRBD1 matches at 10 bases. CDR1 and CDR2 (germline): SGHTA, FQGNSA. This CDR3 comprises 15 residues. V was pared by 5 bases and J by 5 bases, with 8 bases of the junction left unmatched. CDR3 DNA sequence: TGTGCCAGCAGCGGCCGACAGGGGGCGGGGTATGGCTACACCTTC. Translated: CASSGRQGAGYGYTF.

This clone was counted many times. The J gene is TRBJ2-6, the V gene TRBV19; a weak D match, TRBD1 (5 bases). CDR1 and CDR2 from the germline V gene are LNHDA and SQIVND (reference sequence). V shed 5 bases and J shed 0 bases, with 8 bases lying between them. This CDR3 spans 15 amino acids. CDR3 region: CASSWGLSGANVLTF. CDR3 nucleotide sequence: TGTGCCAGTAGTTGGGGCCTCTCTGGGGCCAACGTCCTGACTTTC.

The chain couples TRBV3-1 (or the pseudogene TRBV3-2) to TRBJ2-7, with D perhaps matching TRBD2 (6 bases). Germline V gives CDR1 LGHDT, CDR2 YNNKEL (reference sequence). CDR3 length: 11 amino acids. V was cut by 4 bases and J by 7 bases, with 8 bases left in between. The CDR3 region is CASSPGEEQYF. CDR3 DNA: TGTGCCAGCAGCCCGGGGGAGGAGCAGTACTTC.

The chain couples TRBV29-1 to TRBJ1-1; a weak D match, TRBD1 (5 bases). Germline V lookup: CDR1 SQVTM, CDR2 ANQGSEA. Trimming cost V 0 bases and J 6 bases, with 11 bases left between them. The CDR3 sequence is 13 residues long. The CDR3 bases are TGCAGCGTTGAAGATCGTGGGGGGGCTGAAGCTTTCTTT. This sequence encodes CSVEDRGGAEAFF.

The V and J genes are TRBV7-2 and TRBJ2-7; 7 positions agree with TRBD1. Germline V gene sequence: CDR1 SGHTA, CDR2 FQGNSA. The CDR3 consists of 15 residues. V gave up 5 bases and J gave up 7 bases; unmatched junction bases: 14. In nucleotides, the CDR3 is TGTGCCAGCAGCACTAGGGGGCGTAACCGGGGAGAGCAGTACTTC. Protein: CASSTRGRNRGEQYF.

The rearrangement joins TRBV7-9 to TRBJ2-7; D may be TRBD2 (7 bases). V lost 4 bases, J lost 2 bases, and 21 bases lay in between. The CDR3 is 17 amino acids. Germline CDR1 reads SEHNR; CDR2 reads FQNEAQ (reference sequence). For the CDR3, the DNA is TGTGCCAGCAGCTCAGCATCTCGGGGGGCTGGGGCCTACGAGCAGTACTTC. This codes for CASSSASRGAGAYEQYF. Based on the CDR3 plus reference TRBV7-9 and TRBJ2-7, the full variable domain is DTGVSQNPRHKITKRGQNVTFRCDPISEHNRLYWYRQTLGQGPEFLTYFQNEAQLEKSRLLSDRFSAERPKGSFSTLEIQRTEQGDSAMYLCASSSASRGAGAYEQYFGPGTRLTVT.